The sequence of this T cell receptor (beta chain) was determined in a study of human T cells and chemical hapten exposure. The V gene lost 0 bases and the J gene lost 10 bases, with 8 bases spanning the gap. Germline CDR1 is SGHRS and CDR2 is YFSETQ. This CDR3 is 13 amino acids long. Extraction yielded total RNA from whole blood (unfractionated). Unique molecular identifiers were attached to individual cDNA molecules within the library. In the study's own analysis: Sequenced samples showed a median of around 96,000 TCRs each, with counts running from about 20,000 to 690,000. MiXCR was run by TCRdb on the reads, yielding one entry per CDR3 protein. Here the V and J calls rest on TCRdb's processing, not on the authors' analysis. This table lists some 22 distinct CDR3 sequences.

The TCR comes from a human donor with alopecia, or a healthy volunteer (not recorded which). Some clones in this sample may be carry-over from other donors' samples. This table probably holds off-target reads from a library built for another chain. The specimen was whole blood. The V call is TRBV5-1, the J call TRBJ1-6; D gene uncertain. CDR3: CASSLVGKSPLHF. The DNA of the CDR3 is TGCGCCAGCAGCTTGGTCGGCAAATCACCCCTCCACTTT. Combining the CDR3 with reference TRBV5-1 and TRBJ1-6 gives the whole variable domain KAGVTQTPRYLIKTRGQQVTLSCSPISGHRSVSWYQQTPGQGLQFLFEYFSETQRNKGNFPGRFSGRQFSNSRSEMNVSTLELGDSALYLCASSLVGKSPLHFGNGTRLTVT.